This TCR beta chain is from a study of T cell responses to AZD1222 COVID-19 vaccine. Some clones are missing from TCRdb's copy, which holds only in-frame ones; the method was immunoSEQ multiplex PCR. The sample shows 70,000 to 90,000 clones, about 82% of them seen only once. General study results and limits: Vaccine-associated CD4 TCRs ranged over spike, dominating at 160-218 and 743-854. Possibly, clonal diversity was underestimated; donors were largely white British and included more females.

A word on this clone: The antigen remains undetermined.

This CDR3 has 16 amino acids. J gave up 2 bases and V 5 bases, and 6 bases lay outside the gene matches. Germline-derived CDR1 and CDR2 are SEHNR and FQNEAQ (reference sequence). The source of this sequence is an adult in good health. The rearrangement joins TRBV7-9 to TRBJ2-4; the match to TRBD2 covers 10 bases. The source was peripheral blood, collected on day 0 of AZD1222 vaccination. For the CDR3, the DNA is TGTGCCAGCAGCCACGGACTAGCGGCCTCCAAAAACATTCAGTACTTC. Protein product: CASSHGLAASKNIQYF. The whole variable domain, remainder taken from reference TRBV7-9 and TRBJ2-4, is DTGVSQNPRHKITKRGQNVTFRCDPISEHNRLYWYRQTLGQGPEFLTYFQNEAQLEKSRLLSDRFSAERPKGSFSTLEIQRTEQGDSAMYLCASSHGLAASKNIQYFGAGTRLSVL.